This T cell receptor beta chain comes out of a study of blood T cell repertoires in COVID-19. Study-wide background: Italy, Spain and the United States were the sources of the convalescent and acute COVID-19 samples. PBMCs, B-cell-depleted T cells, or T cells were the source of the cDNA or gDNA that made up the material.

In the authors' workflow: Using reference gene primer amplification, nucleated cell counts were estimated. The assay was immunoSEQ multiplex PCR, and TCRdb's table has in-frame clones only and misses some. V, J and clone size are taken as reported in that table, and D and trimming were inferred from the DNA itself. The sample carries approximately 230,000 clones, over 75% recorded once. The TCR comes from a woman aged 40 to 50 who had recovered from COVID-19. The specimen was peripheral blood.

The CDR3 protein is CASSRGGRADTQYF. DNA for the CDR3: TGTGCCAGTAGTAGGGGGGGGAGAGCAGATACGCAGTATTTT. This sequence joins TRBV19 and TRBJ2-3, with 7 bases identical to TRBD2. This CDR3 is built from 14 residues. After removal of 4 bases from V and 4 bases from J, the junction contained 5 bases not matched to a gene. Germline CDR1 LNHDA, CDR2 SQIVND (reference sequence).